This T cell receptor (beta chain) was observed in a study of kidney transplant recipient with SARS-CoV-2 infection. Using its own MiXCR run on the reads, TCRdb lists one record per CDR3 protein. The repertoire holds about 240,000 distinct CDR3 sequences, with roughly 26% as singletons. Many counts were recorded for this clonotype. Trimming pared 5 bases from V and 3 bases from J, leaving 10 bases between. CDR1 SGHTA and CDR2 FQGTGA come from the germline V gene. The CDR3 extends over 13 amino acids. V usage is TRBV7-3 and J usage is TRBJ1-1; D gene uncertain. This specimen was a blood sample, taken at baseline and on day 111 from a kidney transplant recipient. This receptor was taken from a male patient aged 25-45 years who had COVID-19 and was a kidney transplant recipient. The T cells may come from the graft donor. The CDR3: CASSGGMHTEAFF. The CDR3 DNA sequence: TGTGCCAGCAGCGGCGGTATGCACACTGAAGCTTTCTTT. Supplemented by reference TRBV7-3 and TRBJ1-1, the full variable domain reads GAGVSQTPSNKVTEKGKYVELRCDPISGHTALYWYRQSLGQGPEFLIYFQGTGAADDSGLPNDRFFAVRPEGSVSTLKIQRTERGDSAVYLCASSGGMHTEAFFGQGTRLTVV.